These 16 T cell receptor beta chains originate from one sample sequenced in a study of T-cell reconstitution after alpha-beta-depleted transplantation in children. Preparation of the TCRbeta library involved a method that used unique molecular identifiers. MiXCR, applied by TCRdb to the PCR reads, yields one record per CDR3 protein. The sample yields about 500,000 distinct CDR3 sequences, 30% to 35% seen once. Sample: PBMCs from the stem cell graft donor, taken from the stem cell graft. The receptor set was obtained from a human donor who donated a stem cell graft to a child with aplastic anemia.

The chain has TRBV9 and TRBJ2-7, with D perhaps TRBD1 (5 bases). Germline lookup yields CDR1 SGDLS and CDR2 YYNGEE. The CDR3 is 15 residues long. The V end was cut by 0 bases, the J end by 2 bases, with 12 bases between. The CDR3 sequence is CASSVDQGAAYEQYF. CDR3 DNA: TGTGCCAGCAGCGTAGATCAGGGTGCGGCCTACGAGCAGTACTTC.

This clonotype was detected only a few times. This chain joins TRBV5-6 and TRBJ1-4; 8 nucleotides agree with TRBD1. CDR3 length: 15 residues. V lost 10 bases to trimming and J lost 8 bases; unmatched junction nucleotides: 16. Germline V gives CDR1 SGHDT, CDR2 YYEEEE. The CDR3 DNA reads TGTGCCGCCAGCGGCCCGAGGACAGGGCGGGAAAAACTGTTTTTT. The encoded protein is CAASGPRTGREKLFF.

J is TRBJ2-7 and V is TRBV12-3 or TRBV12-4; D perhaps matches TRBD2 (6 bases). The CDR3 runs 14 residues. V lost 5 bases to trimming and J lost 0 bases, with 11 bases between them. The chain's CDR3 is CASSTWDCSYEQYV. The CDR3 nucleotides are TGTGCCAGCAGTACTTGGGACTGCTCCTACGAGCAGTACGTC.

The V and J genes are TRBV12-3 or TRBV12-4 and TRBJ1-1; D remains unclear. CDR3 length: 14 residues. Trimming took 8 bases from V and 5 from J, leaving 18 bases between them. This CDR3 reads CASGTRTARTEAFF. Written as DNA, the CDR3 is TGTGCCAGCGGTACCCGGACGGCGCGGACTGAAGCTTTCTTT.

This chain connects TRBV18 to TRBJ2-3, with unresolved D. The V gene's germline CDR1 is KGHSH and CDR2 LQKENI. This CDR3 comprises 14 residues. V was clipped by 2 bases and J by 2 bases, with 8 bases between them. The CDR3 sequence is CASSPAVHTDTQYF. DNA for the CDR3: TGTGCCAGCTCACCAGCTGTCCACACAGATACGCAGTATTTT.

The CDR3 region is CASRGAGRGYTEAFF. Written as DNA, the CDR3 is TGTGCCAGCCGGGGGGCGGGGAGGGGGTACACTGAAGCTTTCTTT. The chain links TRBV27 to TRBJ1-1, with D maybe TRBD1 (6 bases). V lost 8 bases and J 3 bases, leaving 19 bases between the germline ends. CDR3 size: 15 residues. In germline, CDR1 is MNHEY, CDR2 SMNVEV (reference sequence).

The chain joins TRBV11-2 to TRBJ2-3; 7 bases line up with TRBD2. V lost 6 bases, J lost 8 bases, and 5 bases stayed unmatched. CDR1 and CDR2 (germline): SGHAT, FQNNGV. This CDR3 is built from 12 residues. DNA of the CDR3: TGTGCCAGCAGTGCGGGGGTTTTTACGCAGTATTTT. It yields the protein CASSAGVFTQYF.

The chain links TRBV7-2 to TRBJ2-7, with D perhaps matching TRBD1 (6 bases). CDR1 and CDR2 (germline): SGHTA, FQGNSA. The CDR3 sequence is 15 residues long. V lost 6 bases, J lost 4 bases, and 19 bases lay in between. CDR3 residues: CASSKEGQRIYEQYF. CDR3 in DNA: TGTGCCAGCAGTAAGGAAGGACAGAGAATATACGAGCAGTACTTC.

The sample holds a few counts of this clonotype. This chain uses TRBV29-1 with TRBJ2-1; TRBD1 matches at 9 bases. V was pared by 3 bases and J by 7 bases, with 10 bases of the junction left unmatched. Germline CDR1 is SQVTM and CDR2 is ANQGSEA. The length of the CDR3 is 15 residues. The CDR3 coding sequence is TGCAGCGTTGACCGACAGGACAGGGGAAGGAATGAGCAGTTCTTC. Protein: CSVDRQDRGRNEQFF.

CDR3 residues: CASISSWQTEAFF. As DNA, the CDR3 is TGCGCCAGCATAAGTTCTTGGCAGACTGAAGCTTTCTTT. This chain joins TRBV10-2 and TRBJ1-1; D uncertain. The CDR3 length is 13 residues. Trimming cost V 7 bases and J 5 bases, with 14 bases left between them. CDR1 is WSHSY, CDR2 SAAADI, per germline.

This clonotype was seen a few times. The rearrangement joins TRBV24-1 to TRBJ2-5; 7 bases are shared with TRBD2. V lost 5 bases, J lost 5 bases, and 7 bases stayed unmatched. This CDR3 is 14 amino acids long. Per the germline V gene, CDR1 is KGHDR and CDR2 is SFDVKD. This CDR3 reads CATSVGLGGETQYF. The CDR3 DNA follows: TGTGCCACCAGTGTTGGACTAGGAGGCGAGACCCAGTACTTC.

This rearrangement joins TRBV11-2 to TRBJ1-2, with unresolved D. Germline V CDR1 and CDR2: SGHAT, FQNNGV. Trimming stripped 5 bases from V and 3 bases from J, with 10 bases between. The CDR3 runs 13 residues. The CDR3 here is CASSLDRHYGYTF. In DNA, the CDR3 is TGTGCCAGCAGCCTCGACCGGCACTATGGCTACACCTTC.

The chain uses TRBV12-3 or TRBV12-4 and TRBJ1-1, with 8 bases identical to TRBD1. With 3 bases clipped from V and 8 bases from J, the junction kept 14 bases outside the gene matches. This CDR3 contains 16 residues. Here the CDR3 reads CASSLAGRGRMGEAFF. The CDR3 nucleotides are TGTGCCAGCAGTTTGGCTGGCAGGGGGCGCATGGGGGAAGCTTTCTTT.

V gene TRBV7-2 combines with J gene TRBJ2-5, with 7 bases lining up with TRBD2. With V trimmed by 0 bases and J by 3 bases, 7 bases remained unmatched. In germline, CDR1 is SGHTA, CDR2 FQGNSA. This CDR3 comprises 16 residues. The CDR3 bases are TGTGCCAGCAGCTTAGCGGGACTACGGAGCAAAGAGACCCAGTACTTC. Its protein is CASSLAGLRSKETQYF.

V is TRBV3-1 and J is TRBJ1-3, with TRBD1 as a possible D gene (6 bases). Per germline, CDR1 LGHDT and CDR2 YNNKEL (reference sequence). V gave up 3 bases and J gave up 4 bases, with 16 bases separating them. The CDR3 loop spans 16 amino acids. The CDR3 region has the DNA TGTGCCAGCAGCCAGAACAGGGTTCGAAGAGGAAACACCATATATTTT. Encoded protein: CASSQNRVRRGNTIYF.

The V and J genes are TRBV20-1 and TRBJ2-7, with D unresolved. This CDR3 comprises 12 residues. Trimming pared 3 bases from V and 1 base from J, leaving 7 bases between. The germline gives CDR1 DFQATT, CDR2 SNEGSKA (reference sequence). CDR3 protein: CSASAGSYEQYV. CDR3 nucleotides: TGCAGTGCTAGCGCCGGGTCCTACGAGCAGTACGTC.